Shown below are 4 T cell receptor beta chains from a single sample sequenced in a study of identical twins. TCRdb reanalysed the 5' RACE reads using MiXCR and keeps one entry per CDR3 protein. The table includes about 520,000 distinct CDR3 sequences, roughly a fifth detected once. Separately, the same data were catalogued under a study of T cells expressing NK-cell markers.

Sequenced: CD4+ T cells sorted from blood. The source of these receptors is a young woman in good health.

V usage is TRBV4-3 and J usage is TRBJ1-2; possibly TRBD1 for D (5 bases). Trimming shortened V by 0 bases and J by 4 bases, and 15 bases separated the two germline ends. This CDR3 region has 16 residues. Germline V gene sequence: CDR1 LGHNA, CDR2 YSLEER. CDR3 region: CASSQDPGRIFYGYTF. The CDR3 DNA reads TGCGCCAGCAGCCAAGATCCGGGACGGATCTTCTATGGCTACACCTTC.

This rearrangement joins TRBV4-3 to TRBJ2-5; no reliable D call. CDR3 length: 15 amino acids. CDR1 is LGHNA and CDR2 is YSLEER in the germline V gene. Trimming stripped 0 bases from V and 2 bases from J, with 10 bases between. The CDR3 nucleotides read TGCGCCAGCAGCCAAGATGGCTACGCACAAGAGACCCAGTACTTC. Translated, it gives CASSQDGYAQETQYF.

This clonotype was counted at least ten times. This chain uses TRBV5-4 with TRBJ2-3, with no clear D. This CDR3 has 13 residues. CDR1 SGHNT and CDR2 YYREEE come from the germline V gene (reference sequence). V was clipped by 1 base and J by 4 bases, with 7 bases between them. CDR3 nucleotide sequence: TGTGCCAGCAGCTTGTCCGGCCCAGATACGCAGTATTTT. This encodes CASSLSGPDTQYF.

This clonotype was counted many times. The CDR3 reads CSARDPRVSEQFF. CDR3 DNA: TGCAGTGCTAGAGATCCTAGAGTCAGCGAGCAGTTCTTC. The chain couples TRBV20-1 to TRBJ2-1, with D hard to call. Germline V CDR1 and CDR2: DFQATT, SNEGSKA (reference sequence). The CDR3 has 13 residues. V shed 0 bases and J shed 10 bases, with 13 bases lying between them.